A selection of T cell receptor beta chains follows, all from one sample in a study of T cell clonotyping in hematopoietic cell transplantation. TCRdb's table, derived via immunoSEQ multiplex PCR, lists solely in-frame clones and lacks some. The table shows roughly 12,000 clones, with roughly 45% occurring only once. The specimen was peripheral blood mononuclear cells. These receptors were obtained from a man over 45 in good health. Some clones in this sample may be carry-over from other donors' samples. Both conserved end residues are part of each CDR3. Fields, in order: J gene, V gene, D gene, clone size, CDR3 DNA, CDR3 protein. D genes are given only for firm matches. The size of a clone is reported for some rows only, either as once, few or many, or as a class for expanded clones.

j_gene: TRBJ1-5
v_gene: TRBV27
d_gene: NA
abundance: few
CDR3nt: TGTGCCAGCAGAGGGGACGGCTCCCCCAATCAGCCCCAGCATTTT
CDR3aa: CASRGDGSPNQPQHF

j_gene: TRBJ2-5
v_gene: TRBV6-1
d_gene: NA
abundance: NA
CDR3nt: TGTGCCAGCAGTGAAGTGGAGACCCAGTACTTC
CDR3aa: CASSEVETQYF

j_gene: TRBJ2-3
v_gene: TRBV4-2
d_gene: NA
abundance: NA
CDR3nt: TGTGCCAGCAGCCAACTCGGGGGTTCGCGGGGATCCACAGATACGCAGTATTTT
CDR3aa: CASSQLGGSRGSTDTQYF

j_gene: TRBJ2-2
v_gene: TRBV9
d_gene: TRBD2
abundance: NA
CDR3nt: TGTGCCAGCAGCCAAGGGACTAAATCGAACACCGGGGAGCTGTTTTTT
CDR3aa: CASSQGTKSNTGELFF

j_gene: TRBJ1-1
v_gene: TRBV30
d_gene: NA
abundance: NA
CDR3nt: TGTGCCTGGAGTGAGTCCGCGGGAATGGTTTTCTTT
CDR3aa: CAWSESAGMVFF

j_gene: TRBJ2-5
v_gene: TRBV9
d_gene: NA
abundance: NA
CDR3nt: TGTGCCAGCAGCGTAGTGGGTGGAGAGACCCAGTACTTC
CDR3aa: CASSVVGGETQYF

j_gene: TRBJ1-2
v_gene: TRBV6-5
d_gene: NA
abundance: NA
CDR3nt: TGTGCCAGCAGCCGCGCAACAGGGTTCCGTACCTTC
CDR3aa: CASSRATGFRTF

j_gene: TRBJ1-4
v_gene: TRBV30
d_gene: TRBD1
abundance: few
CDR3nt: TGTGCCTGGTCCCCAGGGGGGGCAGGTAATGAAAAACTGTTTTTT
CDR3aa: CAWSPGGAGNEKLFF

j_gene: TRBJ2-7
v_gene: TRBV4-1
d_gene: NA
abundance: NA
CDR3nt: TGCGCCAGCAGCCAGGAATACAGGGTGAACCACGAGCAGTACTTC
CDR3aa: CASSQEYRVNHEQYF

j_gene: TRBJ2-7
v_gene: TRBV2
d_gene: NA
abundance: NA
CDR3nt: TGTGCCAGCAGTGAATCCAGGCTTACCTACGAGCAGTACTTC
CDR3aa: CASSESRLTYEQYF

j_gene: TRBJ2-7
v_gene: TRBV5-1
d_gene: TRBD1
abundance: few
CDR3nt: TGCGCCTGCGCCGGGACAGGGTCCTACGAGCAGTACTTC
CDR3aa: CACAGTGSYEQYF

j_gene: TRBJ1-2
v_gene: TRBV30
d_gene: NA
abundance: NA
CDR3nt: TGTGCCTGGAGTCTACTGGGCGGCTATGGCTACACCTTC
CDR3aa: CAWSLLGGYGYTF

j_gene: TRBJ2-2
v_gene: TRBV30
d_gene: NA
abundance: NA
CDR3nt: TGTGCCTGGAGTCTACAGGGTGACACCGGGGAGCTGTTTTTT
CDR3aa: CAWSLQGDTGELFF

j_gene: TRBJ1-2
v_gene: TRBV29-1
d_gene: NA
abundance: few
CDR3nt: TGCAGCGTGGGATCCTCTAACTATGGCTACACCTTC
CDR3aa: CSVGSSNYGYTF

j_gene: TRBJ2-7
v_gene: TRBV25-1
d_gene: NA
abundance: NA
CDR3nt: TGTGCCAGCGCCTCGGGGTACGAGCAGTACTTC
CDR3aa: CASASGYEQYF

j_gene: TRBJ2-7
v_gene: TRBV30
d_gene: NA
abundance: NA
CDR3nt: TGTGCCTGGAGTGTACTGTGGGACGAGCAGTACTTC
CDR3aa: CAWSVLWDEQYF

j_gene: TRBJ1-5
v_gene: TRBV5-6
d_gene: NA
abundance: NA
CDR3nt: TGTGCCAGCAGTTCGGGGACGAGTCAGCCCCAGCATTTT
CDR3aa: CASSSGTSQPQHF

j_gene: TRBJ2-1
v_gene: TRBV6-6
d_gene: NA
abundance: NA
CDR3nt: TGTGCCAGCAGTTACTCGCTTACTAGCGAGCAGTTCTTC
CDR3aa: CASSYSLTSEQFF

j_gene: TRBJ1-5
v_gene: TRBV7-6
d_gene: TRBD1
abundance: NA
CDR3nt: TGTGCCAGCAGCTCGGGACAGGGGAATCAGCCCCAGCATTTT
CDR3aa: CASSSGQGNQPQHF

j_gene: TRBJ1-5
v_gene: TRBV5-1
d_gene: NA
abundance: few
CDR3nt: TGCGCCAGCAGCTTGGTGGGGAGCCCGGAGGGGGCCCAGCATTTT
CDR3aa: CASSLVGSPEGAQHF

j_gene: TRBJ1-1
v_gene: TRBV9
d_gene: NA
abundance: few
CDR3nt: TGTGCCAGCAGCGTTTTGGACAGGAACACTGAAGCTTTCTTT
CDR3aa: CASSVLDRNTEAFF

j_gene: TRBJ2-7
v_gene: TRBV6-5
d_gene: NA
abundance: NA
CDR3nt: TGTGCCAGCAGTTACTCTCAGGAGTCCTACGAGCAGTACTTC
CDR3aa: CASSYSQESYEQYF

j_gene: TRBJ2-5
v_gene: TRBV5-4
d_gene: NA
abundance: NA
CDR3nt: TGTGCCAGCAGCAAGTGGGGCATCCCAGAGACCCAGTACTTC
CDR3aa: CASSKWGIPETQYF

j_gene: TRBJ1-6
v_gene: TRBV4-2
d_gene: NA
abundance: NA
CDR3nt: TGTGCCAGCAGCCAGCAGTGGGACGATTCACCCCTCCACTTT
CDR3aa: CASSQQWDDSPLHF

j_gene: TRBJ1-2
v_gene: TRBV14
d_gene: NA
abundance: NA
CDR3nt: TGTGCCAGCAGCCAAGTGGGGAACGGTGGCTACACCTTC
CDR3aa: CASSQVGNGGYTF

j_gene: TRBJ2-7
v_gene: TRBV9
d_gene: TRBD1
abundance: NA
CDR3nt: TGTGCCAGCAGCGTAGGGGACAGGGGTACCTACGAGCAGTACTTC
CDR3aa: CASSVGDRGTYEQYF

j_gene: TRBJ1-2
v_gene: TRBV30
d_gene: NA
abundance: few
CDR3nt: TGTGCCTGGAGTGCGACTGGGGGGGCTAACTATGGCTACACCTTC
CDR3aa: CAWSATGGANYGYTF

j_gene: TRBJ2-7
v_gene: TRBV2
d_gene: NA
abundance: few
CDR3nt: TGTGCCGGCAGTGCATTAGGGTACGAGCAGTACTTC
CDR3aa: CAGSALGYEQYF

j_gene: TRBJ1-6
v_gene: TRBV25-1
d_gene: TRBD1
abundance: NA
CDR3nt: TGTGCCAGCAGTGCCACAGGGACAGTTTCACCCCTCCACTTT
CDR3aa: CASSATGTVSPLHF

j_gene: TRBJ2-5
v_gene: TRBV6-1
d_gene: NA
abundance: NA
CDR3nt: TGTGCCAGCAGTGAATGGGGGATGGGGGAGACCCAGTACTTC
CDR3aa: CASSEWGMGETQYF

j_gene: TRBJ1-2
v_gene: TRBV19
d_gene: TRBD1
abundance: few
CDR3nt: TGTGCCAGTAGTATAGGACAGGGGCTGGGCTATGGCTACACCTTC
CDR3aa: CASSIGQGLGYGYTF

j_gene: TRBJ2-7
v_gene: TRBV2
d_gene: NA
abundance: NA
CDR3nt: TGTGCCAGCAAGGCCTTGGTTGGACAGCCAAAATACGAGCAGTACTTC
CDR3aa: CASKALVGQPKYEQYF

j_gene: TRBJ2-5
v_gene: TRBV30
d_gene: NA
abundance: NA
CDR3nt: TGTGCCTGGGAAAGTCTGTACCAAGAGACCCAGTACTTC
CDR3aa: CAWESLYQETQYF

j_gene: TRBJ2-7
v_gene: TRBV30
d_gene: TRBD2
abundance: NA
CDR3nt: TGTGCCTGGGGGACTAGCGAGTACGAGCAGTACTTC
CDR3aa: CAWGTSEYEQYF

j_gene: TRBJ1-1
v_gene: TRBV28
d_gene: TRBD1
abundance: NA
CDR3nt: TGTGCCAGCAGAATCCCAGGGGGGAACACTGAAGCTTTCTTT
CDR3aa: CASRIPGGNTEAFF

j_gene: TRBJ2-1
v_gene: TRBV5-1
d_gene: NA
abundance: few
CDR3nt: TGCGCCAGCAGCTTGGGACAGGTTGGCAATGAGCAGTTCTTC
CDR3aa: CASSLGQVGNEQFF

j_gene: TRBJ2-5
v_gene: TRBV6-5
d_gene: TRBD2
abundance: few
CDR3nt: TGTGCCAGCAGCCCTAGCGGGACTGAGACCCAGTACTTC
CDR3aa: CASSPSGTETQYF

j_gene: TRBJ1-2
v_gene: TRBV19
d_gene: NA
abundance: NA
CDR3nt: TGTGCCAGTAGTGGAGAGACAATGGGGAACTATGGCTACACCTTC
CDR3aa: CASSGETMGNYGYTF

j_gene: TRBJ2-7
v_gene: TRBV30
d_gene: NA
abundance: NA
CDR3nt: TGTGCCTGTGGCAGGGCCCACGAGCAGTACTTC
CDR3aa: CACGRAHEQYF

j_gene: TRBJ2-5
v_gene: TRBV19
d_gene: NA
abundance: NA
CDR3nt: TGTGCCAGTAGTAGAGGCCCCCCGAGTTTAGAGACCCAGTACTTC
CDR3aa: CASSRGPPSLETQYF

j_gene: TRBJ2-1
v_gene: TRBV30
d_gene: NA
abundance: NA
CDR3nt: TGTGCCTGGACCCGGACAGAATTAACTTACAATGAGCAGTTCTTC
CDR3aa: CAWTRTELTYNEQFF

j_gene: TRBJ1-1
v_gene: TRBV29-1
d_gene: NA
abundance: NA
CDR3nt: TGCAGCGTAACCGGGACCCGGGGTTTTGACACTGAAGCTTTCTTT
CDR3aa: CSVTGTRGFDTEAFF

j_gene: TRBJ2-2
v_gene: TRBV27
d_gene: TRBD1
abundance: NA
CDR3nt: TGTGCCAGCAGTTTACGAGGGTTCCAGGGGGCCGGGGAGCTGTTTTTT
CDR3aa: CASSLRGFQGAGELFF

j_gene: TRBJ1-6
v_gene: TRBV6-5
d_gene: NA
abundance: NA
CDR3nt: TGTGCCAGCGCACGGGGGGCTAATTCACCCCTCCACTTT
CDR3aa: CASARGANSPLHF

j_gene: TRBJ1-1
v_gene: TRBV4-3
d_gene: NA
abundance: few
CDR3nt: TGCGCCAGCAGCCAAGGCCGATTGAACACTGAAGCTTTCTTT
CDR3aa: CASSQGRLNTEAFF

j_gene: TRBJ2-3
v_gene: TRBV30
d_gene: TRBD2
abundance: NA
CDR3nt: TGTGCCTGGAGTGCAGGGAGGGGCGCAGATACGCAGTATTTT
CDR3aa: CAWSAGRGADTQYF